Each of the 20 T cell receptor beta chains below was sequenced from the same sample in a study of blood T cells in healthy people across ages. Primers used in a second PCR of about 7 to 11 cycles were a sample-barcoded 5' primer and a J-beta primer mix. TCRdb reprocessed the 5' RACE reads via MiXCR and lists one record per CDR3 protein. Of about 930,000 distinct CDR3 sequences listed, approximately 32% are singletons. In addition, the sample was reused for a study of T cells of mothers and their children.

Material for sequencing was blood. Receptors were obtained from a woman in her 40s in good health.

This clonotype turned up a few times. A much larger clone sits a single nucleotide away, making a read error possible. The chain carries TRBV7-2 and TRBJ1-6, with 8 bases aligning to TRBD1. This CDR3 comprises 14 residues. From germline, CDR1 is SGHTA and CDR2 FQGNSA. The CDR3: CVVQTTGGQSPLHF. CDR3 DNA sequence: TGTGTCGTCCAGACTACAGGGGGGCAATCACCCCTCCACTTT.

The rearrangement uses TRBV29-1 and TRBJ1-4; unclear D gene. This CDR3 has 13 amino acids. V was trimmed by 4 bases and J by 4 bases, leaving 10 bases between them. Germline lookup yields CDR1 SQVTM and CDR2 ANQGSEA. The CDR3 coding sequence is TGCAGCGTTGTTGGCGCCGATAATGAAAAACTGTTTTTT. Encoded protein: CSVVGADNEKLFF.

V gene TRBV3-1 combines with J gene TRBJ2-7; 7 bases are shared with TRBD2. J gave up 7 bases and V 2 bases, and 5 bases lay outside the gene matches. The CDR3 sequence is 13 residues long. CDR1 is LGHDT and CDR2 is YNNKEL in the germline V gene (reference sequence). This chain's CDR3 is CASSQLMRGEQYF. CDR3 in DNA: TGTGCCAGCAGCCAACTGATGCGGGGGGAGCAGTACTTC.

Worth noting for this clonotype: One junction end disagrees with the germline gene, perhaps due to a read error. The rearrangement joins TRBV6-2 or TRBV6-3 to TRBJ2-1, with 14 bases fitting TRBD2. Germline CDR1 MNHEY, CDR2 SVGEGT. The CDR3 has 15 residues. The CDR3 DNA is TGTGTCAGCAGTTACGGGACTAGCGGGGGCAGTGAGCAGTTCTTC. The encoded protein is CVSSYGTSGGSEQFF.

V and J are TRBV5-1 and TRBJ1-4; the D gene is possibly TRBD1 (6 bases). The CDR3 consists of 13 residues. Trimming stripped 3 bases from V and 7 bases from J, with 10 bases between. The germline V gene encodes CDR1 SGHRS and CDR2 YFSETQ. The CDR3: CASSSGVGEKLFF. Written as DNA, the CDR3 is TGCGCCAGCAGCTCAGGGGTGGGTGAAAAACTGTTTTTT.

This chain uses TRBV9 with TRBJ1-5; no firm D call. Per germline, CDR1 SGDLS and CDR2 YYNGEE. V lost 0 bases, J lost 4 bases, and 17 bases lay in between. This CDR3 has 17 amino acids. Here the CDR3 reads CASSVDDGELGNQPQHF. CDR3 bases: TGTGCCAGCAGCGTAGACGATGGGGAATTAGGGAATCAGCCCCAGCATTTT. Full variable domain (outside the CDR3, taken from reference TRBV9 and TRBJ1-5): DSGVTQTPKHLITATGQRVTLRCSPRSGDLSVYWYQQSLDQGLQFLIQYYNGEERAKGNILERFSAQQFPDLHSELNLSSLELGDSALYFCASSVDDGELGNQPQHFGDGTRLSIL.

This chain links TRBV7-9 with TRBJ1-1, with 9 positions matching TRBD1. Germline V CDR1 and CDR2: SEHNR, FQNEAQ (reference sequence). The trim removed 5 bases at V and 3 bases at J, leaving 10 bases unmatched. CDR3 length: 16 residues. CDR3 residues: CASSPSQGARDTEAFF. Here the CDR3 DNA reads TGTGCCAGCAGCCCTTCACAGGGGGCGCGGGACACTGAAGCTTTCTTT.

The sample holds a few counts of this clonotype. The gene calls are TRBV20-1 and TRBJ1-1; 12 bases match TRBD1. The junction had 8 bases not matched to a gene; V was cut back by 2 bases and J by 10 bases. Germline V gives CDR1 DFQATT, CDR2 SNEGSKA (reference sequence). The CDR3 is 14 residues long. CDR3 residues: CSARSWDRGRGAFF. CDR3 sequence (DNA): TGCAGTGCTAGATCTTGGGACAGGGGGCGCGGAGCTTTCTTT.

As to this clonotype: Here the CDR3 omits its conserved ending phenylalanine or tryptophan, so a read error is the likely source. The CDR3: CASSVGPGYGYTC. CDR3 bases: TGTGCCAGCAGTGTAGGTCCAGGGTATGGCTACACCTGC. The rearrangement uses TRBV28 and TRBJ1-2; a weak D match, TRBD1 (5 bases). The CDR3 length is 13 residues. Trimming shortened V by 5 bases and J by 5 bases, and 12 bases separated the two germline ends. CDR1 is MDHEN, CDR2 SYDVKM, per germline.

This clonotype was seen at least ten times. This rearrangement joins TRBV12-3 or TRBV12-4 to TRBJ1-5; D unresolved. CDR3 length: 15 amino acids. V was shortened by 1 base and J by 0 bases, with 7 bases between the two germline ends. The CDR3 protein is CASSLGGFSNQPQHF. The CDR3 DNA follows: TGTGCCAGCAGTTTAGGTGGTTTTAGCAATCAGCCCCAGCATTTT.

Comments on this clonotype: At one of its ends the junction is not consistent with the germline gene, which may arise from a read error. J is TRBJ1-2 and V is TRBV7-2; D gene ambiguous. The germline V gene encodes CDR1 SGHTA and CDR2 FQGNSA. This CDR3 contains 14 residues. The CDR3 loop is CASSRVQLNNGYTF. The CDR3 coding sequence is TGTGCCAGCAGCCGCGTACAGCTTAACAATGGCTACACCTTC.

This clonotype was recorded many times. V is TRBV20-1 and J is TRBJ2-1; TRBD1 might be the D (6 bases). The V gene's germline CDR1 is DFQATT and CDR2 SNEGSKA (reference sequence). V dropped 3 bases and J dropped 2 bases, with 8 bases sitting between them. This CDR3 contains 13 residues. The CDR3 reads CSASRDTYNEQFF. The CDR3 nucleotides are TGCAGTGCTAGCCGGGACACCTACAATGAGCAGTTCTTC.

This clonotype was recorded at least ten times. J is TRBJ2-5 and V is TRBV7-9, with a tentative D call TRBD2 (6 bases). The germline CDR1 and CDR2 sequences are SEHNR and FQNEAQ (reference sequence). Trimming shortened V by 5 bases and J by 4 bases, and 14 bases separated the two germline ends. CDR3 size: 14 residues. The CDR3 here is CASSPPGRRETQYF. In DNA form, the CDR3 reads TGTGCCAGCAGCCCCCCGGGGAGGAGAGAGACCCAGTACTTC.

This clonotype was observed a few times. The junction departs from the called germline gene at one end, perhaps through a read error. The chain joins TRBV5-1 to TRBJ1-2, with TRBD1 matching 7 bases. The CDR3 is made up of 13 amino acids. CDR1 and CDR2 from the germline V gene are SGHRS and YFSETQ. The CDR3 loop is CASTVDRDYGCTF. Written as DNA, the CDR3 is TGCGCCAGCACGGTTGACAGGGACTATGGCTGCACCTTC.

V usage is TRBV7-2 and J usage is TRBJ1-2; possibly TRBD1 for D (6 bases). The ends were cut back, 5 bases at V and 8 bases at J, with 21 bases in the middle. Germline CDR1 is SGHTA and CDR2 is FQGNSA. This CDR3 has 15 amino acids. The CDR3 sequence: CASSPQGLSTGGYTF. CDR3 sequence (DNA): TGTGCCAGCAGCCCGCAGGGGCTATCAACTGGAGGCTACACCTTC.

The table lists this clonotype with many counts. The DNA of the CDR3 is TGTGCCAGCAGCTTAGGCACGTACACTGAAGCTTTCTTT. Amino acids: CASSLGTYTEAFF. This rearrangement joins TRBV7-9 to TRBJ1-1; D is uncertain. The CDR3 covers 13 residues. Germline V lookup: CDR1 SEHNR, CDR2 FQNEAQ (reference sequence). Trimming took 1 base from V and 3 from J, leaving 6 bases between them.

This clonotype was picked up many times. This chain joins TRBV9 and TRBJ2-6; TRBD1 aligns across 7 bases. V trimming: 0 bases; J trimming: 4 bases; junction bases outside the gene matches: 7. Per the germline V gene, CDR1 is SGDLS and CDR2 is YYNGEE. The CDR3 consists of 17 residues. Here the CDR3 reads CASSVASRGPGANVLTF. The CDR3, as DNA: TGTGCCAGCAGCGTAGCAAGTAGGGGGCCCGGGGCCAACGTCCTGACTTTC.

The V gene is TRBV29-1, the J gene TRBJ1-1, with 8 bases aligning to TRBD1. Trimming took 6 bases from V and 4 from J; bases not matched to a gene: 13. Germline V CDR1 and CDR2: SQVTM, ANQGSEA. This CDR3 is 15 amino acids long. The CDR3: CSVVSPGGAGTEAFF. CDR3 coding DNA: TGCAGCGTAGTCAGTCCAGGGGGCGCGGGCACTGAAGCTTTCTTT.

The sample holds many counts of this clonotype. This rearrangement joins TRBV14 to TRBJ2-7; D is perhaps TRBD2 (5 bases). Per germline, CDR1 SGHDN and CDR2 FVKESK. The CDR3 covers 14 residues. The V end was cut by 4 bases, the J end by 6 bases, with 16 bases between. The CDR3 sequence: CASSPRWQGSEQYF. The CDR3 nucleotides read TGTGCCAGCAGCCCCAGGTGGCAAGGGAGCGAGCAGTACTTC.

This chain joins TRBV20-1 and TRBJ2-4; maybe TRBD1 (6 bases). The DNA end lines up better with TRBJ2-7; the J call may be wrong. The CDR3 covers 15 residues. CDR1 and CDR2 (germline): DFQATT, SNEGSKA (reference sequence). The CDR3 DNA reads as TGCAGTGCTAGAGATCCACAGGGTGGCTTCCACGAGCAGTACTTC. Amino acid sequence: CSARDPQGGFHEQYF.